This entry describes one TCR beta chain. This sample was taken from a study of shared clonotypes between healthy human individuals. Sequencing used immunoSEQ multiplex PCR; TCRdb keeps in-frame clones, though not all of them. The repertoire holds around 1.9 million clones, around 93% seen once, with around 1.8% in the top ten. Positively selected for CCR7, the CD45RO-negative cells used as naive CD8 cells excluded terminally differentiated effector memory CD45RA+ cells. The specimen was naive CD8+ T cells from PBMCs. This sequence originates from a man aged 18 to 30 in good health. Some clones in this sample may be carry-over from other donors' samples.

CDR3: CASSRAVFFSNQPQHF. In nucleotides, the CDR3 is TGTGCCAGCTCACGGGCTGTGTTTTTTAGCAATCAGCCCCAGCATTTT. V is TRBV18 and J is TRBJ1-5; D is unresolved. This CDR3 region has 16 residues. Trimming left V 4 bases short and J 0 bases short, with 13 bases between. Germline-derived CDR1 and CDR2 are KGHSH and LQKENI. Drawing the rest from reference TRBV18 and TRBJ1-5, the complete variable domain is NAGVMQNPRHLVRRRGQEARLRCSPMKGHSHVYWYRQLPEEGLKFMVYLQKENIIDESGMPKERFSAEFPKEGPSILRIQQVVRGDSAAYFCASSRAVFFSNQPQHFGDGTRLSIL.